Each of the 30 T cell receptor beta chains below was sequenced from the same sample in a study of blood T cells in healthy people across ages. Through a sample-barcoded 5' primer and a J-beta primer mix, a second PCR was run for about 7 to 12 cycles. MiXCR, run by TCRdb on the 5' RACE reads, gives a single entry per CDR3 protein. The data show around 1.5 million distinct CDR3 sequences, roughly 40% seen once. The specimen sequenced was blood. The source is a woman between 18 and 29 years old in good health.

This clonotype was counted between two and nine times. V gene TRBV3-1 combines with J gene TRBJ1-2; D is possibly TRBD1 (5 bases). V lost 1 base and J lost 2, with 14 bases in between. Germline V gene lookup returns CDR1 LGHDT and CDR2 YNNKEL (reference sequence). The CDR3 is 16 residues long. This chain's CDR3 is CASSQGGSGLNYGYTF. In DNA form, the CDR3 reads TGTGCCAGCAGCCAAGGGGGCTCTGGATTGAACTATGGCTACACCTTC.

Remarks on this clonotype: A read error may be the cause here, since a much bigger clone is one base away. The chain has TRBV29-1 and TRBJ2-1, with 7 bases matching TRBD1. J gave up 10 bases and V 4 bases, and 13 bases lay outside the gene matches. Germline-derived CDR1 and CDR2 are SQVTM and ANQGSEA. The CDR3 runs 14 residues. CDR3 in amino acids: CSVALQGSTYEQFF. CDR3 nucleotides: TGCAGCGTTGCCCTACAGGGGTCGACCTACGAGCAGTTCTTC.

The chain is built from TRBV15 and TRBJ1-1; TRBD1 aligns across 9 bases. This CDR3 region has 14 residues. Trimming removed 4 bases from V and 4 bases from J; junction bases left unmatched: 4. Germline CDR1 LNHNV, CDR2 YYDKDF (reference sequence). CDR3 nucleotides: TGTGCCACCAGCATCCAGACAGGGGGCACTGAAGCTTTCTTT. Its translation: CATSIQTGGTEAFF.

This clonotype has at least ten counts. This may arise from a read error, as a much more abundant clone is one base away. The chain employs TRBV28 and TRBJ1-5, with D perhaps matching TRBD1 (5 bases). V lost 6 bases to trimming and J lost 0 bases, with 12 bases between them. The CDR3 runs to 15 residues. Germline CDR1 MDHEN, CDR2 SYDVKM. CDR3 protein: CASSRARASNQPQHF. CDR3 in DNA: TGTGCCAGCAGCCGGGCCAGGGCTAGCAATCAGCCCCAGCATTTT.

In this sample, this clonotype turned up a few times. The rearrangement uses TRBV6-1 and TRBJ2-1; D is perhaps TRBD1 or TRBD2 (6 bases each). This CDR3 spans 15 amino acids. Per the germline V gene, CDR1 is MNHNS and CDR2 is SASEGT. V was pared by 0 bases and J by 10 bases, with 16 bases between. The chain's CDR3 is CASSEAPGAGTEQFF. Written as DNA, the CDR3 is TGTGCCAGCAGTGAAGCTCCGGGGGCCGGGACAGAGCAGTTCTTC.

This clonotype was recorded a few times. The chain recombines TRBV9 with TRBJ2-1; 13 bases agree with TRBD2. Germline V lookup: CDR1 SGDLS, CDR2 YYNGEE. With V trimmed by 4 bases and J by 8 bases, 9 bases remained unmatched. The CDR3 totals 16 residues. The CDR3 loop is CASSLSLAGGRHEQFF. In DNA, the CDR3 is TGTGCCAGCAGCTTGTCACTAGCGGGGGGGAGGCATGAGCAGTTCTTC.

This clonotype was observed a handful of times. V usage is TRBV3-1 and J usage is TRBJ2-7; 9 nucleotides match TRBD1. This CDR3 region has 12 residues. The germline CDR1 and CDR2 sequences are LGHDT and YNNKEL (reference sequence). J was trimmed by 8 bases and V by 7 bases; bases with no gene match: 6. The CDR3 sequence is CASNQGQGKQYF. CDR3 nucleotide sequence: TGTGCCAGCAATCAAGGACAGGGGAAGCAGTACTTC.

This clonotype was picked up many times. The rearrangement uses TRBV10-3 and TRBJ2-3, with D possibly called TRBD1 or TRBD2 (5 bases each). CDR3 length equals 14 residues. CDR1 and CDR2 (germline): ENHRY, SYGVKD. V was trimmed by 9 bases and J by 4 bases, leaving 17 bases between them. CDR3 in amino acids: CAISGRPISDTQYF. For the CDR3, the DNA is TGTGCCATTTCGGGACGCCCGATATCAGATACGCAGTATTTT.

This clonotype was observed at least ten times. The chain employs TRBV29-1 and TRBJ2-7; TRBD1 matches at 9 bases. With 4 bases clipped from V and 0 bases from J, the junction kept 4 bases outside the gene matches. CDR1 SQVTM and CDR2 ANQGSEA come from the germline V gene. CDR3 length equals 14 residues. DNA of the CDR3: TGCAGCGTTGTAGGGACAGGGAGCTCCTACGAGCAGTACTTC. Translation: CSVVGTGSSYEQYF.

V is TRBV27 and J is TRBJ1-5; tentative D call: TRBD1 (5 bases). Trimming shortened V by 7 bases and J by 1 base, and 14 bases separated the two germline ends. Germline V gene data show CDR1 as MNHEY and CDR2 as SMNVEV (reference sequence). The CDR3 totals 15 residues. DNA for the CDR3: TGTGCCAGCAAGCCTCCCGGGGGAAGCAATCAGCCCCAGCATTTT. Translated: CASKPPGGSNQPQHF.

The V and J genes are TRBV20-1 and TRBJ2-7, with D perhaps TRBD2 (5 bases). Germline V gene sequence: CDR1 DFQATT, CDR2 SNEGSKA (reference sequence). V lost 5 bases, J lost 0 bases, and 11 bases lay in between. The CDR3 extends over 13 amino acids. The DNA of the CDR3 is TGCAGTGCTGAGGATGGGAGCTCCTACGAGCAGTACTTC. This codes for CSAEDGSSYEQYF.

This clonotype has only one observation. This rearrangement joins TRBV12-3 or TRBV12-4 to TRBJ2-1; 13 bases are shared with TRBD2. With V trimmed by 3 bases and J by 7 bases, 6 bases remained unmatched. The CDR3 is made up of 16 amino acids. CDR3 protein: CASSLYSGLAGNEQFF. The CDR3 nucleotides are TGTGCCAGCAGTTTGTATTCGGGACTAGCGGGGAATGAGCAGTTCTTC.

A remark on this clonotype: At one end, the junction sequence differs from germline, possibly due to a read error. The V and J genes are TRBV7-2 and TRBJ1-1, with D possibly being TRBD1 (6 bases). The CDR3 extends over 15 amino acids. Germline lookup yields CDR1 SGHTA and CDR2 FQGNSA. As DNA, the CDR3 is TGTGCCGGCAGCCCCGGGACATTCATGAACACTGAAGCTTTCTTT. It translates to CAGSPGTFMNTEAFF.

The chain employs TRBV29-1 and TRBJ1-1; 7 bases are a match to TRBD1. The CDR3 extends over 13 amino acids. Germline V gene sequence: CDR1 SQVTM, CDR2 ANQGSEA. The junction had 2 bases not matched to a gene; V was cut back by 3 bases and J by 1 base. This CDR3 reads CSVDRTGNTEAFF. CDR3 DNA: TGCAGCGTTGACAGGACAGGGAACACTGAAGCTTTCTTT. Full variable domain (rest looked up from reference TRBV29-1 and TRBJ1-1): SAVISQKPSRDICQRGTSLTIQCQVDSQVTMMFWYRQQPGQSLTLIATANQGSEATYESGFVIDKFPISRPNLTFSTLTVSNMSPEDSSIYLCSVDRTGNTEAFFGQGTRLTVV.

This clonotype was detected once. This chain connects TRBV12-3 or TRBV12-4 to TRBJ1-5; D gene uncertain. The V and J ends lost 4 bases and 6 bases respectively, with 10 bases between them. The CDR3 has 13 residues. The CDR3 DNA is TGTGCCAGCAGTTCCCCCGGTGGTCAGCCCCAGCATTTT. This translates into CASSSPGGQPQHF.

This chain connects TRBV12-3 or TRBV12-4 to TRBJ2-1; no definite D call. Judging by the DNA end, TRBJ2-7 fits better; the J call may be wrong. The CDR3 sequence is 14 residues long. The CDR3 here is CASSADSKYNEQYF. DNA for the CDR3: TGTGCCAGCAGTGCCGACTCCAAGTACAATGAGCAGTACTTC.

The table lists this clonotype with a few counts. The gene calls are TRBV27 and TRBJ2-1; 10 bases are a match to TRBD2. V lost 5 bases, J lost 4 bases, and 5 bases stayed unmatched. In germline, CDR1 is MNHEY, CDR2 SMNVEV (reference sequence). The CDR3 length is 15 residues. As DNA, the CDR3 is TGTGCCAGCAGTCAGACTAGCGGGTTATACAATGAGCAGTTCTTC. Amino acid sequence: CASSQTSGLYNEQFF.

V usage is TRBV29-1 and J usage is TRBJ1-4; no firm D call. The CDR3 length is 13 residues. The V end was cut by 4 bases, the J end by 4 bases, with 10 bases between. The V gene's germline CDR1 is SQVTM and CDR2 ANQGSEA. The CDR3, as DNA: TGCAGCGTTGCCGGGAGACTTAATGAAAAACTGTTTTTT. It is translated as CSVAGRLNEKLFF.

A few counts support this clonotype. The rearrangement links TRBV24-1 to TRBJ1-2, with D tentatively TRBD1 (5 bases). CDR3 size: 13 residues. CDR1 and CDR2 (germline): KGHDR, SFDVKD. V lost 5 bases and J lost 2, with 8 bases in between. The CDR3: CATSVAGNYGYTF. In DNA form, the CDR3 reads TGTGCCACCAGTGTCGCAGGGAACTATGGCTACACCTTC.

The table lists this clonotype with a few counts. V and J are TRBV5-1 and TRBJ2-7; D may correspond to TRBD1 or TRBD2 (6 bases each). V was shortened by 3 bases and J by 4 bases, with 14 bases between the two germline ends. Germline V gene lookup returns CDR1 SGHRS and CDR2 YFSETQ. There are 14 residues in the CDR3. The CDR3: CASSWEAGDYEQYF. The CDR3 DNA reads TGCGCCAGCAGCTGGGAGGCAGGGGATTACGAGCAGTACTTC.

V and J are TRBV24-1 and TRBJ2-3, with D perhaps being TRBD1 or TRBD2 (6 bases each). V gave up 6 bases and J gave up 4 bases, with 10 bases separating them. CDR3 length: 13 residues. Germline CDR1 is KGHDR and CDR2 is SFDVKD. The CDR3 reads CATSPGAPDTQYF. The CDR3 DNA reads TGTGCCACCAGTCCGGGGGCCCCAGATACGCAGTATTTT.

CDR3 loop: CASSQISGSTDTQYF. The CDR3 nucleotides are TGCGCCAGCAGCCAGATTAGCGGAAGCACAGATACGCAGTATTTT. The chain employs TRBV4-1 and TRBJ2-3; tentatively, D is TRBD2 (6 bases). This CDR3 is 15 amino acids long. V was clipped by 3 bases and J by 0 bases, with 10 bases between them. CDR1 and CDR2 (germline): MGHRA, YSYEKL.

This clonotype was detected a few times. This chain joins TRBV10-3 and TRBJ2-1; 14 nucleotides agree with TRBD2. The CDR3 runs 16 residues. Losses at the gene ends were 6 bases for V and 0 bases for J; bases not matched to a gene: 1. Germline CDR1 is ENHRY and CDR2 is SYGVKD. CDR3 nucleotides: TGTGCCATCAGGGGGACTAGCGGGAGCTCCTACAATGAGCAGTTCTTC. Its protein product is CAIRGTSGSSYNEQFF.

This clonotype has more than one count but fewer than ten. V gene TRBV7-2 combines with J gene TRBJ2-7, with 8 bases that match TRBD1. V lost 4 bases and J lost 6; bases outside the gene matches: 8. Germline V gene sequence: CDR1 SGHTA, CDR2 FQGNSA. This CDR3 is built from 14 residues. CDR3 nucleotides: TGTGCCAGCAGCTCCCAAACAGGGGGTGGCGAGCAGTACTTC. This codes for CASSSQTGGGEQYF.

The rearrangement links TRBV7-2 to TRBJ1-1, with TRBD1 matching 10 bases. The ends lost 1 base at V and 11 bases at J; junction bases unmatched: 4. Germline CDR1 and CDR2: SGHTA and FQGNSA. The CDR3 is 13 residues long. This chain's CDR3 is CASSLGTGGEAFF. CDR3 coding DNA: TGTGCCAGCAGCTTAGGGACAGGGGGGGAGGCTTTCTTT.

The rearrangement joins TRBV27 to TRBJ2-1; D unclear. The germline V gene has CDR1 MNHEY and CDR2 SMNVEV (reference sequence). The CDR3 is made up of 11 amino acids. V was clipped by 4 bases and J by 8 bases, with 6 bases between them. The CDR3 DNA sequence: TGTGCCAGCAGTTCCGTCTATGAGCAGTTCTTC. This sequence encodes CASSSVYEQFF.

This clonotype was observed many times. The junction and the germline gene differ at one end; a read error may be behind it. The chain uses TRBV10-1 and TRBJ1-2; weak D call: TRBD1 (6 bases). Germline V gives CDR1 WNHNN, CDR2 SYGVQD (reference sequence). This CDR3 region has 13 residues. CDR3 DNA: TGTGCCAGCAGCCCGGACAGATTCTATGGCTACACCTTC. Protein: CASSPDRFYGYTF.

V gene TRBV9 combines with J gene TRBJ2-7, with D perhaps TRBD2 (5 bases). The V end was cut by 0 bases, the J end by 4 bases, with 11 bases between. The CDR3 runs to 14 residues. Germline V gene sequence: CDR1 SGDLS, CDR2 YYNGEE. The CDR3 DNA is TGTGCCAGCAGCGTAGGAGGGAAGGGTTACGAGCAGTACTTC. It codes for CASSVGGKGYEQYF.

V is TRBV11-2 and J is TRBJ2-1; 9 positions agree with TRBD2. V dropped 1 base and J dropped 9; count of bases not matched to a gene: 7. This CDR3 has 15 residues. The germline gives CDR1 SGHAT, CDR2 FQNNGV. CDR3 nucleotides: TGTGCCAGCAGCTTAGGGTCTAGCGGGGTTGGTGAGCAGTTCTTC. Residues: CASSLGSSGVGEQFF.

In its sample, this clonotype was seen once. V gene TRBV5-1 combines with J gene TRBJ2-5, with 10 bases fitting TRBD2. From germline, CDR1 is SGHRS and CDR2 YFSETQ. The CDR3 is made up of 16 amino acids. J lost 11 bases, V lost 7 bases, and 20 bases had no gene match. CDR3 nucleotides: TGCGCCAGCCGAACCCCCGGGACTAGCGCTGGCAATGAGCAGTACTTC. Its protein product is CASRTPGTSAGNEQYF.